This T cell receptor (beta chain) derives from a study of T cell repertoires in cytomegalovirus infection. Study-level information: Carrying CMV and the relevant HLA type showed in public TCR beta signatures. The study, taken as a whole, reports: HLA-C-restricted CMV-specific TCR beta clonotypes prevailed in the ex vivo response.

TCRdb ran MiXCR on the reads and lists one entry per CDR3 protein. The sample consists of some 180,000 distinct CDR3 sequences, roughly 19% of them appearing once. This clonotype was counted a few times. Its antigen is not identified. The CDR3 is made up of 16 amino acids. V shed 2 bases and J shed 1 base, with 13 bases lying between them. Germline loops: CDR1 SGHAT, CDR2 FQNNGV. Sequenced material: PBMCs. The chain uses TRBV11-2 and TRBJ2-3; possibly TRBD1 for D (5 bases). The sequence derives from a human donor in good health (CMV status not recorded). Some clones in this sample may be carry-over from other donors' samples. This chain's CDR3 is CASSLKWGLGTDTQYF. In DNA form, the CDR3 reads TGTGCCAGCAGCTTAAAGTGGGGCTTAGGCACAGATACGCAGTATTTT.